Listed here are 29 T cell receptor beta chains from one sample, sequenced in a study of blood T cell repertoires in COVID-19. Libraries were prepared by immunoSEQ multiplex PCR; TCRdb keeps only in-frame clonotypes and omits some of them. In the table there are around 200,000 clones, approximately 89% of which are singletons. The sample taken for sequencing was PBMCs or T cells enriched from blood (not recorded which). The receptors originated from a middle-aged man who had recovered from COVID-19.

The chain has TRBV19 and TRBJ2-4; maybe TRBD2 (6 bases). The CDR3 has 16 amino acids. The germline gives CDR1 LNHDA, CDR2 SQIVND (reference sequence). The V and J ends lost 3 bases and 2 bases respectively, with 14 bases between them. CDR3 in amino acids: CASSIWLAESKNIQYF. CDR3 bases: TGTGCCAGTAGTATTTGGTTAGCGGAATCCAAAAACATTCAGTACTTC.

The chain uses TRBV5-1 and TRBJ1-2, with TRBD1 matching over 12 bases. J gave up 4 bases and V 4 bases, and 8 bases lay outside the gene matches. Germline V gene sequence: CDR1 SGHRS, CDR2 YFSETQ. This CDR3 comprises 16 residues. The CDR3 loop reads CASSDEGTGGGYGYTF. The CDR3 region has the DNA TGCGCCAGCAGCGACGAAGGGACAGGGGGCGGCTATGGCTACACCTTC.

The chain is built from TRBV2 and TRBJ1-3; no clear D gene. Germline values: CDR1 SNHLY, CDR2 FYNNEI. This CDR3 comprises 14 residues. The V end was cut by 7 bases, the J end by 7 bases, with 17 bases between. CDR3 region: CASIGSGRGNTIYF. Here the CDR3 DNA reads TGTGCCAGCATTGGTTCGGGTCGAGGGAACACCATATATTTT.

CDR3 nucleotides: TGTGCCAGCAGCGCGGGACAGGGCTTGAACGAGCAGTACTTC. It specifies CASSAGQGLNEQYF. The J gene is TRBJ2-7, the V gene TRBV9; TRBD1 agrees at 9 bases. This CDR3 is built from 14 residues. The germline V gene encodes CDR1 SGDLS and CDR2 YYNGEE. Trimming took 3 bases from V and 5 from J; bases not matched to a gene: 6. Using reference TRBV9 and TRBJ2-7 for the parts outside the CDR3, the full variable domain is DSGVTQTPKHLITATGQRVTLRCSPRSGDLSVYWYQQSLDQGLQFLIQYYNGEERAKGNILERFSAQQFPDLHSELNLSSLELGDSALYFCASSAGQGLNEQYFGPGTRLTVT.

The chain employs TRBV19 and TRBJ1-1; 9 positions agree with TRBD1. The V gene end was trimmed by 10 bases and the J gene end by 8 bases; junction bases not matched to a gene: 2. Germline lookup yields CDR1 LNHDA and CDR2 SQIVND (reference sequence). The CDR3 has 10 residues. DNA for the CDR3: TGTGCCACACAGGGGGCCGAAGCTTTCTTT. This gives the protein CATQGAEAFF.

The genes are TRBV2 and TRBJ2-5; D is perhaps TRBD1 (6 bases). V was cut by 8 bases and J by 4 bases, with 14 bases left in between. The CDR3 contains 13 residues. Germline V gene sequence: CDR1 SNHLY, CDR2 FYNNEI. The CDR3 nucleotides are TGTGCCAGCGATCGCCAGGGGAGAGAGACCCAGTACTTC. Translated: CASDRQGRETQYF.

V and J are TRBV18 and TRBJ2-2; 8 positions match TRBD2. Germline assignment: CDR1 KGHSH and CDR2 LQKENI. The CDR3 runs to 16 residues. V shed 2 bases, J shed 5 bases, and the junction held 7 bases outside the gene matches. The CDR3 loop is CASSPKIAGLTGELFF. CDR3 in DNA: TGTGCCAGCTCACCAAAGATAGCGGGGCTGACCGGGGAGCTGTTTTTT.

This clone was detected only a few times. The chain recombines TRBV10-2 with TRBJ2-1; tentative D call: TRBD1 (5 bases). The CDR3 totals 12 residues. The germline CDR1 and CDR2 sequences are WSHSY and SAAADI. V was shortened by 4 bases and J by 11 bases, with 12 bases between the two germline ends. The CDR3 spells CASSAGSDKQFF. Written as DNA, the CDR3 is TGCGCCAGCAGTGCAGGGTCGGATAAGCAGTTCTTC.

This chain joins TRBV30 and TRBJ2-7; TRBD1 is a possible D gene (6 bases). V lost 3 bases to trimming and J lost 6 bases, with 15 bases between them. The CDR3 has 13 residues. The germline gives CDR1 GTSNPN, CDR2 SVGIG (reference sequence). CDR3 DNA: TGTGCCTGGAGGCCATCGCAGGGGTTCGAGCAGTACTTC. Protein product: CAWRPSQGFEQYF.

The rearrangement joins TRBV28 to TRBJ1-5, with 9 positions matching TRBD1. Germline CDR1 MDHEN, CDR2 SYDVKM. The CDR3 contains 16 residues. With V trimmed by 2 bases and J by 3 bases, 5 bases remained unmatched. Here the CDR3 DNA reads TGTGCCAGCAGTTTACCACAGGGGGCCTTCAATCAGCCCCAGCATTTT. Protein: CASSLPQGAFNQPQHF.

This chain uses TRBV9 with TRBJ1-2; D ambiguous. The germline V and J ends were trimmed by 4 bases and 4 bases, with 17 bases remaining between them. This CDR3 has 15 amino acids. Germline V gene data show CDR1 as SGDLS and CDR2 as YYNGEE. CDR3 coding DNA: TGTGCCAGCAGCCGAAATGCCGAGATAGTCTATGGCTACACCTTC. This codes for CASSRNAEIVYGYTF. Supplemented by reference TRBV9 and TRBJ1-2, the full variable domain reads DSGVTQTPKHLITATGQRVTLRCSPRSGDLSVYWYQQSLDQGLQFLIQYYNGEERAKGNILERFSAQQFPDLHSELNLSSLELGDSALYFCASSRNAEIVYGYTFGSGTRLTVV.

The chain has TRBV3-1 (or the pseudogene TRBV3-2) and TRBJ2-3; TRBD2 aligns across 11 bases. After removal of 2 bases from V and 0 bases from J, the junction contained 10 bases not matched to a gene. This CDR3 has 19 amino acids. Germline lookup yields CDR1 LGHDT and CDR2 YNNKEL (reference sequence). CDR3 nucleotides: TGTGCCAGCAGCCAACGCCTAGCGGGGGGAGGGGCTAGCACAGATACGCAGTATTTT. Translated: CASSQRLAGGGASTDTQYF.

The chain uses TRBV10-3 and TRBJ1-1; 8 nucleotides agree with TRBD1. The V gene end was trimmed by 3 bases and the J gene end by 5 bases; junction bases not matched to a gene: 11. The CDR3 sequence is 16 residues long. CDR1 and CDR2 (germline): ENHRY, SYGVKD. The CDR3 coding sequence is TGTGCCATCAGTGATGGACAGGGAACTACGAAGACTGAAGCTTTCTTT. It yields the protein CAISDGQGTTKTEAFF.

The chain employs TRBV6-4 and TRBJ1-1; D call uncertain. V was cut by 5 bases and J by 3 bases, with 19 bases left in between. Germline V lookup: CDR1 MRHNA, CDR2 SNTAGT. CDR3 size: 16 residues. The DNA of the CDR3 is TGTGCCAGCAGTCTAGAGAGAGAGGGAAGGGACACTGAAGCTTTCTTT. Its translation is CASSLEREGRDTEAFF.

The V call is TRBV19, the J call TRBJ1-3; no definite D call. Germline CDR1 reads LNHDA; CDR2 reads SQIVND (reference sequence). The CDR3 is 11 residues long. The V and J ends lost 8 bases and 4 bases respectively, with 6 bases between them. CDR3 nucleotide sequence: TGTGCCAGTCTAACCGGAAACACCATATATTTT. It codes for CASLTGNTIYF.

The V and J genes are TRBV5-4 and TRBJ2-2; D may be TRBD1 (6 bases). The germline V gene has CDR1 SGHNT and CDR2 YYREEE (reference sequence). Trimming left V 0 bases short and J 1 base short, with 19 bases between. The CDR3 is 19 residues long. The CDR3 here is CASSLDPGQIMLNTGELFF. The CDR3, as DNA: TGTGCCAGCAGCTTGGACCCGGGACAAATAATGCTGAACACCGGGGAGCTGTTTTTT.

The chain recombines TRBV3-1 (or the pseudogene TRBV3-2) with TRBJ1-6; D is unresolved. In germline, CDR1 is LGHDT, CDR2 YNNKEL (reference sequence). V was cut by 4 bases and J by 6 bases, with 13 bases left in between. The CDR3 runs 15 residues. In nucleotides, the CDR3 is TGTGCCAGCAGCCGGGTTAGCAATTCTAATTCACCCCTCCACTTT. It encodes CASSRVSNSNSPLHF.

The genes are TRBV27 and TRBJ1-2; no clear D. The V end was cut by 2 bases, the J end by 5 bases, with 21 bases between. Looked up from germline, CDR1 is MNHEY and CDR2 is SMNVEV (reference sequence). The CDR3 covers 17 residues. CDR3: CASSLRPTGGILYGYTF. For the CDR3, the DNA is TGTGCCAGCAGTTTACGGCCTACGGGAGGCATCTTATATGGCTACACCTTC.

The CDR3 DNA follows: TGTGCCAGCAGTTACTCGGCAGGGACTCGCAATCAGCCCCAGCATTTT. Its translation is CASSYSAGTRNQPQHF. V and J are TRBV6-5 and TRBJ1-5, with D possibly matching TRBD1 (5 bases). The CDR3 contains 16 residues. Germline CDR1 and CDR2: MNHEY and SVGAGI. V was clipped by 0 bases and J by 2 bases, with 11 bases between them.

The chain carries TRBV3-1 (or the pseudogene TRBV3-2) and TRBJ1-2, with TRBD1 identical over 7 bases. The germline V gene has CDR1 LGHDT and CDR2 YNNKEL (reference sequence). The CDR3 covers 13 residues. The V segment lost 4 bases and the J segment 7 bases; nucleotides outside the gene matches: 6. This CDR3 reads CASSPTGEAGYTF. CDR3 DNA: TGTGCCAGCAGCCCAACAGGGGAGGCTGGCTACACCTTC.

The DNA for the CDR3 is TGTGCCAGCAGCCAAGAAAAAGGGGGACTAGCGGGAGATGGGGAGCAGTTCTTC. It translates to CASSQEKGGLAGDGEQFF. The rearrangement uses TRBV3-1 (or the pseudogene TRBV3-2) and TRBJ2-1, with 14 bases lining up with TRBD2. Looked up from germline, CDR1 is LGHDT and CDR2 is YNNKEL (reference sequence). The CDR3 runs 18 residues. J gave up 10 bases and V 0 bases, and 11 bases lay outside the gene matches.

This chain uses TRBV28 with TRBJ1-5, with 8 bases fitting TRBD1. V gave up 6 bases and J gave up 4 bases; unmatched junction bases: 11. The CDR3 is 16 amino acids. The germline V gene has CDR1 MDHEN and CDR2 SYDVKM. DNA for the CDR3: TGTGCCAGCAGCCTCGTCGGGACAGGTTATAATCAGCCCCAGCATTTT. Its protein product is CASSLVGTGYNQPQHF.

The genes are TRBV6-5 and TRBJ2-1, with D perhaps TRBD2 (5 bases). The V gene lost 4 bases and the J gene lost 0 bases, with 13 bases spanning the gap. This CDR3 contains 16 residues. The V gene's germline CDR1 is MNHEY and CDR2 SVGAGI. CDR3 loop: CASSFISVSSYNEQFF. Here the CDR3 DNA reads TGTGCCAGCAGTTTCATTAGCGTTAGCTCCTACAATGAGCAGTTCTTC.

This chain uses TRBV29-1 with TRBJ2-6, with TRBD1 as a possible D gene (6 bases). V lost 6 bases, J lost 0 bases, and 6 bases lay in between. This CDR3 region has 13 residues. Germline CDR1 and CDR2: SQVTM and ANQGSEA. The CDR3 region is CSVQGSGANVLTF. CDR3 in DNA: TGCAGCGTACAGGGCTCTGGGGCCAACGTCCTGACTTTC.

The CDR3 coding sequence is TGCGCCAGCAGCTTGTCTCCCCTAAAAAATTCACCCCTCCACTTT. It specifies CASSLSPLKNSPLHF. The chain carries TRBV5-1 and TRBJ1-6; D not resolved. V lost 1 base to trimming and J lost 7 bases, with 12 bases between them. This CDR3 has 15 residues. Germline-derived CDR1 and CDR2 are SGHRS and YFSETQ.

The chain couples TRBV15 to TRBJ1-5; 10 bases align to TRBD1. The CDR3 covers 15 residues. Germline CDR1 and CDR2: LNHNV and YYDKDF (reference sequence). V gave up 5 bases and J gave up 4 bases; unmatched junction bases: 5. The CDR3 sequence is CATSSGQGRNQPQHF. As DNA, the CDR3 is TGTGCCACCAGCTCGGGACAGGGGCGTAATCAGCCCCAGCATTTT.

As concerns this clone: A read error may account for a junction end that differs from germline. The V call is TRBV7-7, the J call TRBJ2-5; TRBD2 matches at 11 bases. This CDR3 has 15 residues. Germline lookup yields CDR1 SSHAT and CDR2 FNYEAQ (reference sequence). The CDR3 region has the DNA TGTGCTAGCAGCTTAGTCCCTAGCGGGAGGGAGACCCAGTACTTC. It encodes CASSLVPSGRETQYF.

The CDR3, as DNA: TGTGCCAGCAGCTGGTTAGGGGGGGGCTTAGACACTGAAGCTTTCTTT. Translating it yields CASSWLGGGLDTEAFF. This rearrangement joins TRBV3-1 (or the pseudogene TRBV3-2) to TRBJ1-1; possibly TRBD1 for D (6 bases). Germline-derived CDR1 and CDR2 are LGHDT and YNNKEL (reference sequence). V was cut by 5 bases and J by 3 bases, with 19 bases left in between. CDR3 size: 16 residues.

The chain combines TRBV28 with TRBJ1-5, with D perhaps matching TRBD1 (5 bases). Germline V gene sequence: CDR1 MDHEN, CDR2 SYDVKM. The CDR3 spans 15 residues. Deletions cut 7 bases from V and 2 bases from J, with 15 bases between. The chain's CDR3 is CASMGVPGGNQPQHF. In DNA form, the CDR3 reads TGTGCCAGCATGGGAGTACCGGGGGGCAATCAGCCCCAGCATTTT.